The source of this T cell receptor beta chain is a study of T cell responses to AZD1222 COVID-19 vaccine. Study findings and constraints: Most donors were white British and more were female, and clonal diversity was possibly underestimated. Compared with day 0, the breadth and depth of the Spike-specific TCR repertoire rose significantly after two doses of AZD1222. Among those given AZD1222, only five or six were seropositive at baseline. No day 14 peak samples; only post-peak repertoires were characterized.

The V gene's germline CDR1 is MNHEY and CDR2 SVGAGI. J was trimmed by 8 bases and V by 6 bases; bases with no gene match: 9. The length of the CDR3 is 13 residues. In the case of this clone: Its antigen remains unidentified.

Measured with immunoSEQ multiplex PCR; TCRdb has only the in-frame clones, and not every one. The sample holds 120,000 or so clones, about 89% seen once. The source material was peripheral blood, sampled on day 0 of MenACWY control vaccination. The chain joins TRBV6-5 to TRBJ1-1; TRBD1 matches 7 bases. The sequence was collected from an adult in good health. CDR3 loop: CASRKTGDSEAFF. The CDR3 DNA reads as TGTGCCAGCAGAAAAACTGGGGACAGCGAAGCTTTCTTT.